This T cell receptor beta chain was sequenced during a study of cytomegalovirus exposure and HLA in healthy donors. About the study: As released early, the data held roughly 85 million unique TCRs from HLA-typed donors. Whole-study results and caveats: The availability of immune exposure information extended only to CMV serostatus. A few CMV-associated chains proved CMV antigen-specific in vitro. What was likely a sequencing artifact was a cluster of highly shared sequence variants.

Germline CDR1 and CDR2: MDHEN and SYDVKM. After removal of 7 bases from V and 5 bases from J, the junction contained 10 bases not matched to a gene. The CDR3 is made up of 15 amino acids. In the PCR, 60 Vbeta and 13 Jbeta primers were used. Repertoires were generated with immunoSEQ multiplex PCR, while TCRdb's copy carries only in-frame clones and drops some. The sample holds more than 130,000 clones; around 80% are singletons and the top ten take 6.8%. A word on this clone: Its cognate antigen is unknown.

This sequence joins TRBV28 and TRBJ2-5, with 10 bases matching TRBD2. The sequence was collected from a man in his forties in good health and CMV-seropositive. Input material: PBMCs. The CDR3 is CASKRGGEGVETQYF. The CDR3 DNA is TGTGCCAGCAAGCGGGGGGGCGAGGGGGTGGAGACCCAGTACTTC.